The clone carrying this T cell receptor beta chain turned up a few times. These data come from a study of shared clonotypes between healthy human individuals. CDR1 and CDR2 from the germline V gene are SGDLS and YYNGEE. The CDR3 has 13 amino acids. The ends were cut back, 2 bases at V and 3 bases at J, with 8 bases in the middle. Authors' processing steps: ImmunoSEQ junction-only sequences lacked quality scores, so their filtering differed. Clones were sequenced by immunoSEQ multiplex PCR, and TCRdb holds only the in-frame ones, with some missing. V and J calls plus clone size are reproduced from that table; the DNA served to infer D and trimming. The sample shows fewer than 650,000 clones, around 78% of them seen only once.

Sequenced: PBMCs. J is TRBJ1-1 and V is TRBV9; unclear D gene. This TCR came from a woman aged 35 to 49 in good health. Some clones in this sample may be carry-over from other donors' samples. Here the CDR3 DNA reads TGTGCCAGCAGCGTGACTCCCTACACTGAAGCTTTCTTT. Residues: CASSVTPYTEAFF.